The entry below gives a single T cell receptor beta chain sequence along with its context. Which cohort a participant joined came from the clinical history participants gave. Exposed enrollees had met someone with a PCR-confirmed or clinician-diagnosed COVID-19 case at some point within the 2 weeks before study entry. Germline V lookup: CDR1 MNHEY, CDR2 SVGAGI. V was clipped by 11 bases and J by 1 base; unmatched bases: 12. The CDR3 has 15 residues. The sample belongs to a study of blood T cell repertoires in COVID-19. About the research overall: Spain, Italy and the United States supplied samples that represented acute and convalescent COVID-19. The cDNA or gDNA used as material had been derived from T cells, B-cell-depleted T cells, or PBMCs.

Here immunoSEQ multiplex PCR was the method, and the copy in TCRdb shows in-frame clones only, minus some. Among 300,000 to 350,000 clones listed, 90% were seen once. Sequenced material: PBMCs or T cells enriched from blood (not recorded which). The sequence was collected from a woman aged 25 to 39 who had been exposed to COVID-19. The rearrangement joins TRBV6-5 to TRBJ1-2; 8 bases align to TRBD1. CDR3 coding DNA: TGTGCCGGGCAGCTTCGACAGGGGAATAACTATGGCTACACCTTC. Its translation: CAGQLRQGNNYGYTF.